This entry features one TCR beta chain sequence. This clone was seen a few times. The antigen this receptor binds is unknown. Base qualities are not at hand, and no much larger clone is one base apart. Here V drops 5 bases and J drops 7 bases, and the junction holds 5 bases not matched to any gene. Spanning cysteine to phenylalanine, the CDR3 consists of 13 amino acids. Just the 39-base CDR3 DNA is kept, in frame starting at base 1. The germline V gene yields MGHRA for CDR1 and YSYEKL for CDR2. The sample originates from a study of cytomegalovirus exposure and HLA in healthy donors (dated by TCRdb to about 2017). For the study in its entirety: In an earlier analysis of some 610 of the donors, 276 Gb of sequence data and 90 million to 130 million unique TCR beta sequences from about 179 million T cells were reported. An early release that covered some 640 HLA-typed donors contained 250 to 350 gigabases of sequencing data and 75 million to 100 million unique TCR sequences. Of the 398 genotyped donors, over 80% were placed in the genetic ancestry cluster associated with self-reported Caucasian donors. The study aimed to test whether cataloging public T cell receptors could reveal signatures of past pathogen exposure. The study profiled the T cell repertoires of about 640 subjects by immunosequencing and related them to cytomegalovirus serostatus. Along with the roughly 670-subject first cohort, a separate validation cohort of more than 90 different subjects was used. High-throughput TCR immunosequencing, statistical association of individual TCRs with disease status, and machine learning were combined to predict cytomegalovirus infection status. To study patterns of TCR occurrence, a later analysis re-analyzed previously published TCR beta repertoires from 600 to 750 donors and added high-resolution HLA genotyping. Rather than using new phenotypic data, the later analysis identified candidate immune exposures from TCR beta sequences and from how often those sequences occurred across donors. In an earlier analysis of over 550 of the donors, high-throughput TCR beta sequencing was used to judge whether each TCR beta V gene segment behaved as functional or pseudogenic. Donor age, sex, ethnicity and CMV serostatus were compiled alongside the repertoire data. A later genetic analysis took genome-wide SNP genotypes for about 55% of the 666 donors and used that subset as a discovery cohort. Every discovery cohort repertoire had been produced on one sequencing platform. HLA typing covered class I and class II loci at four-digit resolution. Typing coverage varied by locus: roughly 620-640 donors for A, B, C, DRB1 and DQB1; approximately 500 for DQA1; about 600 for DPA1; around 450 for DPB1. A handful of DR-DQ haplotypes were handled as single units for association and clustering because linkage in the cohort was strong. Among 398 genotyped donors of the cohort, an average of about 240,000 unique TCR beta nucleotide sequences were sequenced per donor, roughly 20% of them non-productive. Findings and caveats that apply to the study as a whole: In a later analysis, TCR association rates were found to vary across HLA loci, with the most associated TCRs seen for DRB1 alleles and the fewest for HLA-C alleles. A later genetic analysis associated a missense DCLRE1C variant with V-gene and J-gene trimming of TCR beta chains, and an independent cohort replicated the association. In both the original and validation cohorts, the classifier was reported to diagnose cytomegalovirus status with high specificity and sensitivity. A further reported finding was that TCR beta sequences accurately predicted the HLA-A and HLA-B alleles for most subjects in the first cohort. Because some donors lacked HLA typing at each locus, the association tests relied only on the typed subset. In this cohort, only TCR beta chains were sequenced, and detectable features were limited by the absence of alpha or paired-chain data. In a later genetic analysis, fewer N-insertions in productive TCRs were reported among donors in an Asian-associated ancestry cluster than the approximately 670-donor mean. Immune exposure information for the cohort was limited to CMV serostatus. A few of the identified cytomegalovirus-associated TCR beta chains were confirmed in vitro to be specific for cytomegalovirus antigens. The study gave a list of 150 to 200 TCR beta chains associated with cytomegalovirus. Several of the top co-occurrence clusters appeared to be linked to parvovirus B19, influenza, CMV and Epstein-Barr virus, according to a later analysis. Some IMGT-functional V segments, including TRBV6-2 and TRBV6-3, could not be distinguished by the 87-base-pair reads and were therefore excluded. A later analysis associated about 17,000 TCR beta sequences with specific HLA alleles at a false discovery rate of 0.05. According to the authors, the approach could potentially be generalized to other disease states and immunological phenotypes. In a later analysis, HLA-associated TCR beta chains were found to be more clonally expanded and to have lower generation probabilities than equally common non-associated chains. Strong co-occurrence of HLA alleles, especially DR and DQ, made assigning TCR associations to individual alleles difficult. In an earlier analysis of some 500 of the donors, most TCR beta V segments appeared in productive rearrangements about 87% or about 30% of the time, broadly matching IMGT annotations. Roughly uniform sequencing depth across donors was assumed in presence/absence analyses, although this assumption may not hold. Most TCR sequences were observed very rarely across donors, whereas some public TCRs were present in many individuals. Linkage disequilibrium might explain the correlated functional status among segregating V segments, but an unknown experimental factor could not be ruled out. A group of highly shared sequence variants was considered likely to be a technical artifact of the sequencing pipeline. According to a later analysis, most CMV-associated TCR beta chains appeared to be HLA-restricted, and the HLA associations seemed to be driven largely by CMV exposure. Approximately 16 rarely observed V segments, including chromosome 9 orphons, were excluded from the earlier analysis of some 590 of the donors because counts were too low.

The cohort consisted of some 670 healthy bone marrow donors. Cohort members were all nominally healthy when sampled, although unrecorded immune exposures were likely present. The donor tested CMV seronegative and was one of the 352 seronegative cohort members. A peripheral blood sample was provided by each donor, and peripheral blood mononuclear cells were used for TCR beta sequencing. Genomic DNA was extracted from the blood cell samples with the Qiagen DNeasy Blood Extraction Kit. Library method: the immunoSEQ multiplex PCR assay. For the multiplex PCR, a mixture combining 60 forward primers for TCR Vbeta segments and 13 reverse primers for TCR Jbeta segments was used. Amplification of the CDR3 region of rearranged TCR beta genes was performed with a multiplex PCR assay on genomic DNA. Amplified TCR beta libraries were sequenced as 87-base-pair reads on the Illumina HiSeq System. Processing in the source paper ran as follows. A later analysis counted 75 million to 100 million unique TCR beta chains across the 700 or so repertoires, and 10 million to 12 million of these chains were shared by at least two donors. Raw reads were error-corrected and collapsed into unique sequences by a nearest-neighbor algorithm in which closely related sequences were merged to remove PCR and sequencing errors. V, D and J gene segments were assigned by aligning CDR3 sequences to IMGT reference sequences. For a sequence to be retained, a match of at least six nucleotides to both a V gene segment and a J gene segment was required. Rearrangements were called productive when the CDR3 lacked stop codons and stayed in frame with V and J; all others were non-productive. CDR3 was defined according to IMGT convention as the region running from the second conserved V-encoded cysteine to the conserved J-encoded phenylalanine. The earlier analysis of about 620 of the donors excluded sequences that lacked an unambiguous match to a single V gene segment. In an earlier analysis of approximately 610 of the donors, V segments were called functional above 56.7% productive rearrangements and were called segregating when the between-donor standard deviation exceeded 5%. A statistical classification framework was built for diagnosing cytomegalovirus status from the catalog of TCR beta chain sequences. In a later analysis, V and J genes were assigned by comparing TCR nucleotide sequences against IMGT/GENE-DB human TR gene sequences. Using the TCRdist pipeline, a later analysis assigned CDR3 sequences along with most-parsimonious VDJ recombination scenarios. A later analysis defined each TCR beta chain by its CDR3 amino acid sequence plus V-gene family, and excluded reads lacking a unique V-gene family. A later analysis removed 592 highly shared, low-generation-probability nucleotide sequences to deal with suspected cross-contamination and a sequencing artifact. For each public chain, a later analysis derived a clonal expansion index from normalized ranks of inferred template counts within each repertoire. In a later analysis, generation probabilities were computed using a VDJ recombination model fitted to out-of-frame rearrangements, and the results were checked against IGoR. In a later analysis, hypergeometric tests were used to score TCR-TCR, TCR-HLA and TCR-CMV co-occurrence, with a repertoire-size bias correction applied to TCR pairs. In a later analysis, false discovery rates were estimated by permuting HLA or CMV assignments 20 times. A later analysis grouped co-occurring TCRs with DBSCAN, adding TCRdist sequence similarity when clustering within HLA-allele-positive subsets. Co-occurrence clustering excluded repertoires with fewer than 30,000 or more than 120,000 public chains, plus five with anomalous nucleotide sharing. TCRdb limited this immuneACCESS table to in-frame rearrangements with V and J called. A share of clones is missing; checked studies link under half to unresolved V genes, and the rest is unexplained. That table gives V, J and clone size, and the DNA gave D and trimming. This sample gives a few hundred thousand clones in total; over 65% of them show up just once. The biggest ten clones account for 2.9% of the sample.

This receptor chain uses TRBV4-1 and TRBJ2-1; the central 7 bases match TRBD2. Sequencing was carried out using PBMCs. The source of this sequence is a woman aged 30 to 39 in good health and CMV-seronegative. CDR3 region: CASSKPGGNEQFF. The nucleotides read TGCGCCAGCAGCAAGCCCGGGGGGAATGAGCAGTTCTTC.